These 4 T cell receptor beta chains were all obtained from the same sample, sequenced in a study of CD8 T cells in ankylosing spondylitis. TCRdb redid the calling of the 5' RACE reads with MiXCR, one entry per CDR3 protein. This table holds a few hundred thousand distinct CDR3 sequences, approximately 22% found once. Sequencing used blood, either unsorted or a sorted T cell fraction (not recorded which). The source of these receptors is a male donor with ankylosing spondylitis or in good health (not recorded which).

Regarding this clonotype: This sequence may be a read error, since a much larger clone differs from it by one base. The J gene is TRBJ2-7, the V gene TRBV12-3 or TRBV12-4; D tentatively fits TRBD1 or TRBD2 (5 bases each). The CDR3 has 15 residues. In DNA, the CDR3 is TGTGCCGGCAGTTTCCTTCGGGGCAGGGACGCCGAGCAGTACTTC. Translating gives CAGSFLRGRDAEQYF.

The CDR3 protein is CASSPRTGNNEQFF. CDR3 nucleotides: TGTGCCAGCAGCCCCAGGACAGGCAACAATGAGCAGTTCTTC. This chain connects TRBV3-1 to TRBJ2-1; 7 nucleotides line up with TRBD1. Germline loops: CDR1 LGHDT, CDR2 YNNKEL (reference sequence). This CDR3 is built from 14 residues. The trim removed 4 bases at V and 5 bases at J, leaving 5 bases unmatched.

The chain combines TRBV12-3 or TRBV12-4 with TRBJ2-3; D might be TRBD2 (6 bases). Trimming cost V 8 bases and J 2 bases, with 14 bases left between them. CDR3 length: 14 amino acids. CDR3 coding DNA: TGTGCCAGCGGTCGAGCGGGTGTCACAGATACGCAGTATTTT. It encodes CASGRAGVTDTQYF.

The chain combines TRBV12-5 with TRBJ2-3, with 12 bases lining up with TRBD2. Germline V CDR1 and CDR2: LGHNT, FRNRAP. This CDR3 contains 17 residues. The junction had 8 bases not matched to a gene; V was cut back by 2 bases and J by 5 bases. DNA for the CDR3: TGTGCTAGTGGTTTGACTCCCGGACTAGCGGGGCAAGATACGCAGTATTTT. Translated, it gives CASGLTPGLAGQDTQYF.